The clone carrying this T cell receptor beta chain was counted a single time. Its antigen is not identified. Data came from immunoSEQ multiplex PCR; TCRdb stores just in-frame clones and leaves some out. The sample has 150,000 to 200,000 clones, approximately 84% seen once. This sample stems from a study of cytomegalovirus exposure and HLA in healthy donors. Study-level findings and limits: Most TCR sequences were seen very rarely across donors, but some public TCRs occurred in many. Both high specificity and high sensitivity reportedly marked the classifier's diagnosis of cytomegalovirus status.

The V gene's germline CDR1 is MNHEY and CDR2 SMNVEV (reference sequence). There are 13 residues in the CDR3. V was shortened by 6 bases and J by 7 bases, with 15 bases between the two germline ends. The TCR sequence derives from a man aged 18 to 30 in good health and CMV-seropositive. The sequencing sample was made of PBMCs. The rearrangement uses TRBV27 and TRBJ2-5, with TRBD1 as a possible D gene (6 bases). The CDR3 coding sequence is TGTGCCAGCAGCCAGGACAGTATTGGGACCCAGTACTTC. Translation: CASSQDSIGTQYF.